The rows below give T cell receptor beta chains drawn from one sample of a study of post-analysis software for immune sequencing data. MiXCR was run by TCRdb on the PCR reads, yielding one entry per CDR3 protein. The sample carries 250,000 to 300,000 distinct CDR3 sequences, 36% recorded once. Sequencing used blood. The receptors stem from a girl aged 10 to 17 with multiple sclerosis. CDR3s include the opening cysteine and the closing phenylalanine or tryptophan. A D gene is named only where the DNA matches it firmly. A row's size may be missing; if present it is once, few, many or a size class.

TRBV9,TRBJ2-6,many,-,CASSVGSASGANVLTF,TGTGCCAGCAGCGTAGGCTCCGCCTCTGGGGCCAACGTCCTGACTTTC
TRBV29-1,TRBJ2-2,many,TRBD1,CSVGNRDSGTGELFF,TGCAGCGTCGGGAACAGGGACAGCGGCACCGGGGAGCTGTTTTTT
TRBV7-6,TRBJ2-1,many,TRBD2,CASSTGRAGGNEQFF,TGTGCCAGCAGCACAGGTCGAGCGGGAGGGAATGAGCAGTTCTTC
TRBV5-1,TRBJ1-5,-,-,CASSEGQTGQPQHF,TGCGCCAGCAGCGAGGGGCAGACGGGTCAGCCCCAGCATTTT
TRBV25-1,TRBJ2-6,many,TRBD1,CASSRPLTGSGANVLTF,TGTGCCAGCAGTCGCCCTCTGACAGGGAGTGGGGCCAACGTCCTGACTTTC
TRBV20-1,TRBJ2-1,many,-,CSARPISYNEQFF,TGCAGTGCTAGACCCATCTCCTACAATGAGCAGTTCTTC
TRBV5-1,TRBJ2-4,medium-sized,-,CASSETGGNIQYF,TGCGCCAGCAGCGAAACCGGGGGAAACATTCAGTACTTC
TRBV3-1,TRBJ2-7,-,TRBD1,CASSQAAGGYYNEQYF,TGTGCCAGCAGCCAAGCTGCAGGGGGCTATTACAATGAGCAGTACTTC
TRBV5-1,TRBJ1-4,-,TRBD1,CASSLAGGNEKLFF,TGCGCCAGCAGCTTGGCAGGGGGTAATGAAAAACTGTTTTTT
TRBV4-1,TRBJ2-1,-,TRBD2,CASSHRRGRADEQFF,TGCGCCAGCAGCCATCGGCGGGGGAGGGCGGATGAGCAGTTCTTC
TRBV29-1,TRBJ1-2,-,-,CSVEVLTAPDGYTF,TGCAGCGTTGAAGTTCTGACAGCGCCGGATGGCTACACCTTC
TRBV9,TRBJ1-2,-,-,CASSVGGPPTDGYTF,TGTGCCAGCAGCGTAGGCGGCCCCCCAACCGATGGCTACACCTTC
TRBV3-1,TRBJ2-1,many,-,CASSQRGSYNEQFF,TGTGCCAGCAGCCAACGGGGCTCCTACAATGAGCAGTTCTTC
TRBV7-2,TRBJ2-1,-,TRBD2,CASSLALSSGGDYNEQFF,TGTGCCAGCAGCTTAGCGTTGTCTAGCGGGGGGGATTACAATGAGCAGTTCTTC
TRBV18,TRBJ1-5,few,-,CASSTGGAGEQPQHF,TGTGCCAGCTCGACCGGTGGGGCAGGGGAGCAGCCCCAGCATTTT
TRBV5-6,TRBJ2-3,many,-,CASSFGQRSADTQYF,TGTGCCAGCAGCTTCGGACAGAGAAGTGCAGATACGCAGTATTTT
TRBV20-1,TRBJ2-1,-,TRBD2,CSATGLAGKYNEQFF,TGCAGTGCTACAGGACTAGCGGGAAAGTACAATGAGCAGTTCTTC
TRBV28,TRBJ2-2,-,TRBD1,CARRRAGQGRTGELFF,TGTGCCAGGAGAAGGGCCGGACAGGGCCGGACCGGGGAGCTGTTTTTT
TRBV24-1,TRBJ2-2,few,TRBD2,CATSPTGSSGRFFVPGELFF,TGTGCCACCAGTCCCACCGGGAGTAGCGGGAGGTTTTTTGTGCCCGGGGAGCTGTTTTTT
TRBV7-2,TRBJ2-1,-,-,CASSLQGGPNEQFF,TGTGCCAGCAGCTTACAGGGGGGTCCCAATGAGCAGTTCTTC
TRBV10-3,TRBJ1-2,-,-,CAISESSDKGIYTF,TGTGCCATCAGTGAGTCCTCCGATAAGGGGATCTACACCTTC
TRBV7-3,TRBJ1-1,many,TRBD1,CASSLQGDPNTEAFF,TGTGCCAGCAGCTTACAGGGGGACCCGAACACTGAAGCTTTCTTT
TRBV10-3,TRBJ1-1,-,-,CAISSMLQHGVAEAFF,TGTGCCATCAGTTCCATGCTCCAGCATGGGGTAGCTGAAGCTTTCTTT
TRBV6-2/TRBV6-3,TRBJ1-1,few,-,CASSYSMAGGAAFF,TGTGCCAGCAGTTACTCGATGGCGGGGGGAGCAGCTTTCTTT
TRBV6-4,TRBJ2-2,-,TRBD1,CASSDSDRGELFF,TGTGCCAGCAGTGACTCGGACAGGGGGGAGCTGTTTTTT
TRBV6-1,TRBJ2-2,-,-,CASSEGRRTGELFF,TGTGCCAGCAGTGAAGGGCGAAGAACCGGGGAGCTGTTTTTT
TRBV19,TRBJ2-5,few,TRBD1,CASIPTGQETQYF,TGTGCCAGTATACCGACAGGGCAAGAGACCCAGTACTTC